This T cell receptor beta chain comes out of a study of response to subunit inactivated influenza vaccine. This CDR3 has 14 residues. Per the germline V gene, CDR1 is ENHRY and CDR2 is SYGVKD. The germline V and J ends were trimmed by 7 bases and 2 bases, with 14 bases remaining between them. TCRdb processed the RT-PCR reads anew with MiXCR; each CDR3 protein has one entry. The sample yields about 310,000 distinct CDR3 sequences, roughly 22% seen once. This clonotype has at least ten counts. The receptor was isolated from a man aged 50 to 69 who received an inactivated influenza vaccine. The material was PBMCs from blood, obtained less than 22 months after vaccination. The chain links TRBV10-3 to TRBJ1-1; tentatively, D is TRBD1 (6 bases). The CDR3 DNA reads TGTGCCATCATCTCAGGGGTCGGTAACACTGAAGCTTTCTTT. This codes for CAIISGVGNTEAFF.